This T cell receptor (beta chain) comes out of a study of T cell repertoires in cytomegalovirus infection. MiXCR, applied by TCRdb to the reads, yields one record per CDR3 protein. The profile covers about 830,000 distinct CDR3 sequences, with 30% to 35% appearing a single time and 12% taken by the ten largest. Germline V gene lookup returns CDR1 MNHEY and CDR2 SMNVEV (reference sequence). This CDR3 has 17 amino acids. The V gene end was trimmed by 5 bases and the J gene end by 1 base; junction bases not matched to a gene: 10. This clonotype was seen only a few times. Its specificity is unknown. Study-wide points: Cumulative frequency of public TCR beta families picked out carriers of CMV plus the relevant HLA.

The chain uses TRBV27 and TRBJ1-5; 8 bases are a match to TRBD1. The source is a human donor in good health (CMV status not recorded). Some clones in this sample may be carry-over from other donors' samples. The sequenced sample was cultured CD8+ T cells from PBMCs, obtained from culture after CMV antigen stimulation. CDR3 sequence reads: CASSGQGVGSSNQPQHF. CDR3 DNA: TGTGCCAGCAGTGGACAGGGCGTCGGTTCGAGCAATCAGCCCCAGCATTTT.